What follows are 30 T cell receptor beta chains derived from one specimen sequenced in a study of STAT5B mutations in CD4+ large granular lymphocyte leukemia. The data were produced by immunoSEQ multiplex PCR, yet TCRdb's version contains in-frame clones alone and is incomplete. This sample has under 40,000 clones, with approximately 80% found just once. Material for sequencing was CD4+ T cells from blood buffy coats. The receptor set was obtained from a human donor in good health.

The sample holds a few counts of this clone. V usage is TRBV7-9 and J usage is TRBJ2-7; possibly TRBD1 or TRBD2 for D (5 bases each). The V end was cut by 6 bases, the J end by 1 base, with 22 bases between. Germline lookup yields CDR1 SEHNR and CDR2 FQNEAQ (reference sequence). CDR3 length equals 17 residues. CDR3 nucleotide sequence: TGTGCCAGCAGGGCCGGGGCTATGCAGGATGAATCCTACGAGCAGTACTTC. This encodes CASRAGAMQDESYEQYF.

The chain couples TRBV4-2 to TRBJ1-2; no clear D. The CDR3 consists of 16 residues. Germline lookup yields CDR1 LGHNA and CDR2 YNFKEQ. The germline V and J ends were trimmed by 6 bases and 8 bases, with 25 bases remaining between them. CDR3 coding DNA: TGTGCCAGCAGTGCTGACCGCGGTAGCGGGAGTTGGGGCTACACCTTC. This translates into CASSADRGSGSWGYTF.

The sample holds a few counts of this clone. The CDR3 spells CAWSVSGGQPQHF. CDR3 nucleotides: TGTGCCTGGAGTGTATCTGGGGGTCAGCCCCAGCATTTT. The chain couples TRBV30 to TRBJ1-5, with a possible D match to TRBD1 (5 bases). CDR3 length equals 13 residues. V was cut by 0 bases and J by 6 bases, with 9 bases left in between. Germline CDR1 and CDR2: GTSNPN and SVGIG (reference sequence).

The chain combines TRBV11-2 with TRBJ1-2; D may be TRBD1 (6 bases). There are 14 residues in the CDR3. V dropped 4 bases and J dropped 4 bases, with 13 bases sitting between them. CDR1 is SGHAT, CDR2 FQNNGV, per germline. The CDR3 DNA reads TGTGCCAGCAGCTCCATCAGGGGCTCCTATGGCTACACCTTC. Encoded protein: CASSSIRGSYGYTF. Combining the CDR3 with reference TRBV11-2 and TRBJ1-2 gives the whole variable domain EAGVAQSPRYKIIEKRQSVAFWCNPISGHATLYWYQQILGQGPKLLIQFQNNGVVDDSQLPKDRFSAERLKGVDSTLKIQPAKLEDSAVYLCASSSIRGSYGYTFGSGTRLTVV.

The chain uses TRBV6-7 and TRBJ1-2, with D possibly matching TRBD1 (6 bases). TRBV6-7 is an open reading frame whose function is uncertain. The CDR3 runs 20 residues. V gave up 6 bases and J gave up 5 bases, with 34 bases separating them. CDR3: CASSFTGKDPIPHRLYGYTF. DNA of the CDR3: TGTGCCAGCAGCTTTACAGGGAAGGATCCAATCCCTCACAGGTTATATGGCTACACCTTC.

The V and J genes are TRBV6-6 and TRBJ1-4, with D possibly being TRBD1 (6 bases). Per germline, CDR1 MNHNY and CDR2 SVGAGI (reference sequence). Trimming took off 2 bases at V and 2 bases at J, with 9 bases between the two ends. This CDR3 spans 15 amino acids. Here the CDR3 DNA reads TGTGCCAGCAGTTACACTAGGGGGACTAATGAAAAACTGTTTTTT. Protein sequence: CASSYTRGTNEKLFF.

The V and J genes are TRBV25-1 and TRBJ2-5; tentative D call: TRBD1 (6 bases). The J call is doubtful: the DNA matches TRBJ2-7 better. CDR1 and CDR2 (germline): MGHDK, SYGVNS. The CDR3 is made up of 14 amino acids. CDR3 amino acids: CASSDPRGFHEQYF. For the CDR3, the DNA is TGTGCCAGCAGTGACCCCAGGGGTTTTCACGAGCAGTACTTC.

The chain is built from TRBV19 and TRBJ1-1; 9 bases match TRBD1. Trimming removed 10 bases from V and 1 base from J; junction bases left unmatched: 10. The CDR3 has 15 residues. Per the germline V gene, CDR1 is LNHDA and CDR2 is SQIVND (reference sequence). The CDR3 sequence: CATMHQQGANTEAFF. The DNA for the CDR3 is TGTGCCACTATGCATCAACAGGGGGCGAACACTGAAGCTTTCTTT.

This chain uses TRBV16 with TRBJ1-3; 7 positions agree with TRBD1. CDR1 is KGHSY and CDR2 is FQNENV in the germline V gene. The V gene end was trimmed by 2 bases and the J gene end by 4 bases; junction bases not matched to a gene: 5. The CDR3 covers 15 residues. The CDR3 DNA is TGTGCCAGCAGCCAAGTTTCAGGGGGAGGAAACACCATATATTTT. Protein sequence: CASSQVSGGGNTIYF.

This clone was counted once. The chain carries TRBV5-1 and TRBJ1-3; D unclear. The CDR3 covers 15 residues. The V gene lost 0 bases and the J gene lost 0 bases, with 7 bases spanning the gap. The V gene's germline CDR1 is SGHRS and CDR2 YFSETQ. The CDR3: CASSLAESSGNTIYF. The CDR3 DNA reads as TGCGCCAGCAGCTTGGCAGAATCCTCTGGAAACACCATATATTTT.

This chain joins TRBV2 and TRBJ1-4, with D unclear. The CDR3 spans 11 residues. Trimming stripped 8 bases from V and 10 bases from J, with 11 bases between. CDR1 is SNHLY, CDR2 FYNNEI, per germline. CDR3 sequence (DNA): TGTGCCAGCGGAGAGGAAGGAAAACTGTTTTTT. The encoded protein is CASGEEGKLFF.

This clone has a single count. The gene calls are TRBV7-9 and TRBJ2-2, with D perhaps TRBD2 (5 bases). This CDR3 has 16 amino acids. With 6 bases removed from V and 6 bases from J, the gap between germline ends came to 20 bases. Germline V lookup: CDR1 SEHNR, CDR2 FQNEAQ (reference sequence). CDR3 in amino acids: CASSSTSLGVSGELFF. CDR3 sequence (DNA): TGTGCCAGCAGTTCCACTTCGCTGGGAGTCTCCGGGGAGCTGTTTTTT.

This sequence joins TRBV5-6 and TRBJ2-7; D not resolved. The V gene's germline CDR1 is SGHDT and CDR2 YYEEEE. Between the trimmed V and J ends, which lost 4 bases and 4 bases, there was a span of 12 bases. The CDR3 contains 13 residues. CDR3 sequence (DNA): TGTGCCAGCAGCCCGGGTCCGGTATACGAGCAGTACTTC. Its translation: CASSPGPVYEQYF.

The chain couples TRBV10-1 to TRBJ2-1, with TRBD2 matching over 9 bases. V was pared by 5 bases and J by 10 bases, with 6 bases of the junction left unmatched. CDR3 length equals 13 residues. The germline V gene has CDR1 WNHNN and CDR2 SYGVQD (reference sequence). CDR3 protein: CASSPLTSGEQFF. CDR3 in DNA: TGCGCCAGCAGTCCCCTTACTAGCGGGGAGCAGTTCTTC.

The gene calls are TRBV28 and TRBJ1-1; D may be TRBD1 (5 bases). The germline CDR1 and CDR2 sequences are MDHEN and SYDVKM. Trimming pared 7 bases from V and 4 bases from J, leaving 13 bases between. This CDR3 is 13 amino acids long. CDR3 sequence (DNA): TGTGCCAGCACCGGGACCCCAGGCACTGAAGCTTTCTTT. Its protein is CASTGTPGTEAFF.

The rearrangement joins TRBV5-4 to TRBJ2-3; no firm D call. This CDR3 has 15 residues. The germline gives CDR1 SGHNT, CDR2 YYREEE (reference sequence). Trimming removed 4 bases from V and 2 bases from J, with 14 bases in between. In nucleotides, the CDR3 is TGTGCCAGCAGCCAGTTGTCGGGTCCCACAGATACGCAGTATTTT. Protein sequence: CASSQLSGPTDTQYF. Combining the CDR3 with reference TRBV5-4 and TRBJ2-3 gives the whole variable domain ETGVTQSPTHLIKTRGQQVTLRCSSQSGHNTVSWYQQALGQGPQFIFQYYREEENGRGNFPPRFSGLQFPNYSSELNVNALELDDSALYLCASSQLSGPTDTQYFGPGTRLTVL.

This clone showed up just a few times. The DNA of the CDR3 is TGTGCTAGTGGTTTGGGCCTCACGGTGGGGGATACGCAGTATTTT. Its protein is CASGLGLTVGDTQYF. V gene TRBV12-5 combines with J gene TRBJ2-3; D remains ambiguous. CDR3 length: 15 amino acids. V lost 1 base and J lost 6, with 14 bases in between. Germline CDR1 reads LGHNT; CDR2 reads FRNRAP.

The gene calls are TRBV27 and TRBJ2-1; no clear D. The germline gives CDR1 MNHEY, CDR2 SMNVEV (reference sequence). Between the trimmed V and J ends, which lost 5 bases and 1 base, there was a span of 9 bases. The CDR3 is 14 residues long. CDR3 sequence: CASSETVSYNEQFF. The CDR3, as DNA: TGTGCCAGCAGTGAGACTGTTTCCTACAATGAGCAGTTCTTC.

This clone has just a few counts. The chain joins TRBV30 to TRBJ1-5; the D gene is possibly TRBD1 (5 bases). V dropped 0 bases and J dropped 9 bases, with 15 bases sitting between them. CDR1 is GTSNPN, CDR2 SVGIG, per germline (reference sequence). This CDR3 spans 14 amino acids. This chain's CDR3 is CAWSVERGGLPQHF. Here the CDR3 DNA reads TGTGCCTGGAGTGTCGAAAGGGGAGGTCTGCCCCAGCATTTT.

This chain joins TRBV7-9 and TRBJ1-1, with a possible D match to TRBD1 (6 bases). V was shortened by 1 base and J by 4 bases, with 13 bases between the two germline ends. The CDR3 runs to 15 residues. Germline V gene lookup returns CDR1 SEHNR and CDR2 FQNEAQ (reference sequence). The CDR3 DNA reads TGTGCCAGCAGCTTAGGGGGCGGCAGGGGCACTGAAGCTTTCTTT. Protein product: CASSLGGGRGTEAFF. Supplemented by reference TRBV7-9 and TRBJ1-1, the full variable domain reads DTGVSQNPRHKITKRGQNVTFRCDPISEHNRLYWYRQTLGQGPEFLTYFQNEAQLEKSRLLSDRFSAERPKGSFSTLEIQRTEQGDSAMYLCASSLGGGRGTEAFFGQGTRLTVV.

This clone came up once. The chain has TRBV6-4 and TRBJ2-1; 11 positions agree with TRBD2. The CDR3 is 16 residues long. Germline V lookup: CDR1 MRHNA, CDR2 SNTAGT. J was trimmed by 6 bases and V by 3 bases; bases with no gene match: 7. This CDR3 reads CASSDRGLAGGNEQFF. CDR3 bases: TGTGCCAGCAGTGATAGGGGGCTAGCGGGAGGCAATGAGCAGTTCTTC.

This rearrangement joins TRBV19 to TRBJ1-5; 8 bases are shared with TRBD1. This CDR3 is 14 amino acids long. With V trimmed by 8 bases and J by 7 bases, 10 bases remained unmatched. The germline CDR1 and CDR2 sequences are LNHDA and SQIVND (reference sequence). The DNA of the CDR3 is TGTGCCAGTCTTCGACAGGGGAATGGGCAGCCCCAGCATTTT. It specifies CASLRQGNGQPQHF.

The gene calls are TRBV19 and TRBJ1-5; no definite D call. The germline gives CDR1 LNHDA, CDR2 SQIVND (reference sequence). This CDR3 region has 15 residues. Trimming shortened V by 1 base and J by 4 bases, and 11 bases separated the two germline ends. The CDR3 nucleotides are TGTGCCAGTAGTATAGGAGACCAAGGGAATCAGCCCCAGCATTTT. Amino acid sequence: CASSIGDQGNQPQHF.

This chain links TRBV13 with TRBJ2-3, with D maybe TRBD2 (6 bases). This CDR3 contains 13 residues. V shed 5 bases and J shed 1 base, with 7 bases lying between them. Germline V gene data show CDR1 as PRHDT and CDR2 as FYEKMQ (reference sequence). DNA for the CDR3: TGTGCCAGCAGCGGCGGGGGCACAGATACGCAGTATTTT. Protein sequence: CASSGGGTDTQYF.

The rearrangement uses TRBV6-5 and TRBJ2-7; 7 bases are shared with TRBD2. The V gene's germline CDR1 is MNHEY and CDR2 SVGAGI. V shed 6 bases and J 2 bases; nucleotides not matched to a gene: 7. The CDR3 contains 14 residues. CDR3 DNA: TGTGCCAGCAGCCAACCCGGACTAGCCTACGAGCAGTACTTC. It yields the protein CASSQPGLAYEQYF.

The chain links TRBV2 to TRBJ2-4; no reliable D call. This CDR3 spans 13 amino acids. Germline CDR1 and CDR2: SNHLY and FYNNEI. The V gene lost 6 bases and the J gene lost 0 bases, with 6 bases spanning the gap. The CDR3 loop reads CASRGLAKNIQYF. In nucleotides, the CDR3 is TGTGCCAGCAGGGGGTTAGCCAAAAACATTCAGTACTTC.

The chain employs TRBV5-4 and TRBJ1-2; D might be TRBD1 (6 bases). Germline V gene sequence: CDR1 SGHNT, CDR2 YYREEE (reference sequence). This CDR3 spans 16 amino acids. Trimming shortened V by 4 bases and J by 3 bases, and 19 bases separated the two germline ends. CDR3 loop: CASSAEWEGVDYGYTF. The DNA for the CDR3 is TGTGCCAGCAGCGCTGAATGGGAGGGGGTAGACTATGGCTACACCTTC.

The CDR3 protein is CASSRSLPEAFF. The CDR3 nucleotides are TGTGCCAGCAGTCGCTCGTTACCTGAAGCTTTCTTT. V is TRBV28 and J is TRBJ1-1; D is unclear. The V gene's germline CDR1 is MDHEN and CDR2 SYDVKM. This CDR3 spans 12 amino acids. V dropped 5 bases and J dropped 6 bases, with 10 bases sitting between them.

The rearrangement joins TRBV9 to TRBJ2-1; 7 bases fit TRBD2. Trimming took 1 base from V and 6 from J; bases not matched to a gene: 10. The CDR3 totals 16 residues. Germline assignment: CDR1 SGDLS and CDR2 YYNGEE. CDR3 nucleotide sequence: TGTGCCAGCAGCGTATTTATAAGCGGACTAGGCAATGAGCAGTTCTTC. It is translated as CASSVFISGLGNEQFF.

V usage is TRBV19 and J usage is TRBJ2-1; no reliable D call. Trimming pared 2 bases from V and 7 bases from J, leaving 12 bases between. The CDR3 length is 14 residues. CDR1 is LNHDA, CDR2 SQIVND, per germline (reference sequence). CDR3 residues: CASSITQQRNEQFF. In DNA, the CDR3 is TGTGCCAGTAGTATAACCCAACAGAGAAATGAGCAGTTCTTC.